What follows are 22 T cell receptor beta chains derived from one specimen sequenced in a study of PD-L1 blockade in urothelial cancer. Time point specified: pretreatment peripheral blood. Profiled with immunoSEQ multiplex PCR; TCRdb holds only in-frame clones, not every one. The sample includes about 85,000 clones, approximately 87% of them seen just once. The source was PBMCs, collected around atezolizumab (anti-PD-L1) treatment. The receptors here all came from a man aged 60 to 75 with urothelial cancer.

The chain uses TRBV7-2 and TRBJ2-7; 8 positions agree with TRBD1. In germline, CDR1 is SGHTA, CDR2 FQGNSA. V was pared by 1 base and J by 3 bases, with 5 bases of the junction left unmatched. This CDR3 comprises 15 residues. The chain's CDR3 is CASSLVVRGLYEQYF. CDR3 in DNA: TGTGCCAGCAGCTTAGTAGTCAGGGGGCTCTACGAGCAGTACTTC. Based on the CDR3 plus reference TRBV7-2 and TRBJ2-7, the full variable domain is GAGVSQSPSNKVTEKGKDVELRCDPISGHTALYWYRQSLGQGLEFLIYFQGNSAPDKSGLPSDRFSAERTGGSVSTLTIQRTQQEDSAVYLCASSLVVRGLYEQYFGPGTRLTVT.

V gene TRBV4-1 combines with J gene TRBJ2-3, with TRBD2 matching over 8 bases. Germline CDR1 and CDR2: MGHRA and YSYEKL. This CDR3 has 20 residues. Trimming took 1 base from V and 2 from J; bases not matched to a gene: 17. CDR3 sequence: CASSQVWADWLAGHTDTQYF. The CDR3 bases are TGCGCCAGCAGCCAAGTTTGGGCCGACTGGCTAGCGGGCCACACAGATACGCAGTATTTT.

The genes are TRBV2 and TRBJ1-2; D not certain. The germline CDR1 and CDR2 sequences are SNHLY and FYNNEI. Trimming cost V 8 bases and J 4 bases, with 14 bases left between them. The CDR3 has 13 amino acids. The CDR3 nucleotides read TGTGCCAGCTCTGACAACAACTCCTATGGCTACACCTTC. It translates to CASSDNNSYGYTF.

The chain employs TRBV21-1 and TRBJ2-4; the listed D gene, TRBD1, was not tested against the DNA. TRBV21-1 is annotated as a pseudogene. The CDR3 spans 15 residues. CDR3 sequence reads: CPQSLGQGAKNIQYF. The CDR3, as DNA: TGTCCCCAGTCTTTGGGACAGGGTGCAAAAAACATTCAGTACTTC.

The rearrangement uses TRBV25-1 and TRBJ1-4; D uncertain. This CDR3 is built from 15 residues. Germline CDR1 MGHDK, CDR2 SYGVNS. The V end was cut by 4 bases, the J end by 0 bases, with 9 bases between. CDR3 nucleotides: TGTGCCAGCAGTGGAGCCGAAGCAACTAATGAAAAACTGTTTTTT. It encodes CASSGAEATNEKLFF. Complete variable domain (other parts from reference TRBV25-1 and TRBJ1-4): EADIYQTPRYLVIGTGKKITLECSQTMGHDKMYWYQQDPGMELHLIHYSYGVNSTEKGDLSSESTVSRIRTEHFPLTLESARPSHTSQYLCASSGAEATNEKLFFGSGTQLSVL.

The J gene is TRBJ1-3, the V gene TRBV19; D uncertain. Trimming cost V 10 bases and J 7 bases, with 11 bases left between them. Germline lookup yields CDR1 LNHDA and CDR2 SQIVND (reference sequence). The CDR3 is 11 amino acids. The CDR3 DNA is TGTGCCACTACATTCAGGAACACCATATATTTT. It specifies CATTFRNTIYF. The full variable domain, in which reference TRBV19 and TRBJ1-3 provide the parts outside the CDR3, is DGGITQSPKYLFRKEGQNVTLSCEQNLNHDAMYWYRQDPGQGLRLIYYSQIVNDFQKGDIAEGYSVSREKKESFPLTVTSAQKNPTAFYLCATTFRNTIYFGEGSWLTVV.

There are a few counts of this clone. The V and J genes are TRBV7-3 and TRBJ1-2; D is unresolved. V was trimmed by 0 bases and J by 4 bases, leaving 3 bases between them. In germline, CDR1 is SGHTA, CDR2 FQGTGA. This CDR3 has 12 residues. The CDR3 sequence is CASSLTGYGYTF. CDR3 nucleotides: TGTGCCAGCAGCTTAACCGGCTATGGCTACACCTTC.

The V and J genes are TRBV28 and TRBJ2-7; TRBD1 agrees at 9 bases. The trim removed 5 bases at V and 6 bases at J, leaving 11 bases unmatched. There are 15 residues in the CDR3. CDR1 and CDR2 from the germline V gene are MDHEN and SYDVKM. Written as DNA, the CDR3 is TGTGCCAGCAGTCCGACAGGGGGGTCGCATCGCGAGCAGTACTTC. Amino acids: CASSPTGGSHREQYF.

The chain has TRBV5-1 and TRBJ2-5, with D perhaps TRBD1 (5 bases). V was shortened by 5 bases and J by 3 bases, with 14 bases between the two germline ends. In germline, CDR1 is SGHRS, CDR2 YFSETQ. The CDR3 covers 14 residues. The DNA of the CDR3 is TGCGCCAGCAGGGCCCCCCCGACAGAAGAGACCCAGTACTTC. Its translation is CASRAPPTEETQYF.

This chain links TRBV5-6 with TRBJ2-1; 8 bases align to TRBD1. This CDR3 region has 15 residues. V trimming: 4 bases; J trimming: 7 bases; junction bases outside the gene matches: 10. Germline V gene lookup returns CDR1 SGHDT and CDR2 YYEEEE. Here the CDR3 reads CASSRGDRGWNEQFF. The CDR3 region has the DNA TGTGCCAGCAGCCGCGGCGACAGGGGATGGAATGAGCAGTTCTTC.

The chain carries TRBV6-5 and TRBJ2-5; 8 bases map to TRBD2. Trimming at V came to 6 bases and at J to 1 base, leaving 4 bases not matched to a gene. The germline gives CDR1 MNHEY, CDR2 SVGAGI. CDR3 size: 14 residues. CDR3 bases: TGTGCCAGCAGGTTAGCGGGGCTCCAAGAGACCCAGTACTTC. This codes for CASRLAGLQETQYF.

For the CDR3, the DNA is TGCGCCAGCAGCCAGGGTACTAGCGGGAGTTACAATGAGCAGTTCTTC. Protein product: CASSQGTSGSYNEQFF. This chain joins TRBV4-1 and TRBJ2-1, with 11 bases fitting TRBD2. CDR3 length: 16 amino acids. V gave up 3 bases and J gave up 4 bases; unmatched junction bases: 5. Germline V gene data show CDR1 as MGHRA and CDR2 as YSYEKL.

The chain employs TRBV7-9 and TRBJ2-2; D is unclear. The V end lost 3 bases, the J end lost 4 bases, and 9 bases lay between the germline ends. Germline CDR1 and CDR2: SEHNR and FQNEAQ (reference sequence). The CDR3 is made up of 14 amino acids. Here the CDR3 DNA reads TGTGCCAGCAGCTTCCAGGCATCCACCGGGGAGCTGTTTTTT. It encodes CASSFQASTGELFF.

The V gene is TRBV2, the J gene TRBJ2-5; 10 bases are a match to TRBD2. Trimming removed 6 bases from V and 5 bases from J; junction bases left unmatched: 12. Germline lookup yields CDR1 SNHLY and CDR2 FYNNEI. The CDR3 consists of 16 residues. In DNA, the CDR3 is TGTGCCAGCAGGTTTAAGCGGGAGGGCCGGGAGGAGACCCAGTACTTC. This codes for CASRFKREGREETQYF. The whole variable domain, remainder taken from reference TRBV2 and TRBJ2-5, is EPEVTQTPSHQVTQMGQEVILRCVPISNHLYFYWYRQILGQKVEFLVSFYNNEISEKSEIFDDQFSVERPDGSNFTLKIRSTKLEDSAMYFCASRFKREGREETQYFGPGTRLLVL.

CDR3 DNA: TGTGCCAGCACCAACGGTGAGAAAAAAGAGACCCAGTACTTC. Translated: CASTNGEKKETQYF. The chain links TRBV6-4 to TRBJ2-5; no clear D. Between the trimmed V and J ends, which lost 7 bases and 3 bases, there was a span of 15 bases. Germline assignment: CDR1 MRHNA and CDR2 SNTAGT. The length of the CDR3 is 14 residues.

V gene TRBV6-5 combines with J gene TRBJ2-2, with TRBD2 identical over 13 bases. The V gene end was trimmed by 4 bases and the J gene end by 8 bases; junction bases not matched to a gene: 7. Germline V lookup: CDR1 MNHEY, CDR2 SVGAGI. The CDR3 covers 16 residues. This CDR3 is CASSLTSGRGLGELFF. Here the CDR3 DNA reads TGTGCCAGCAGTTTAACTAGCGGGAGGGGTTTGGGGGAGCTGTTTTTT.

This chain joins TRBV4-1 and TRBJ2-5, with TRBD2 identical over 14 bases. The CDR3 length is 18 residues. The V gene end was trimmed by 1 base and the J gene end by 4 bases; junction bases not matched to a gene: 8. The germline V gene encodes CDR1 MGHRA and CDR2 YSYEKL. In DNA, the CDR3 is TGCGCCAGCAGCCAAGGATACGGACTAGCGGGAGGCTTAGAGACCCAGTACTTC. Protein: CASSQGYGLAGGLETQYF.

V usage is TRBV5-1 and J usage is TRBJ2-5; TRBD2 agrees at 9 bases. Looked up from germline, CDR1 is SGHRS and CDR2 is YFSETQ. V shed 5 bases, J shed 4 bases, and the junction held 6 bases outside the gene matches. This CDR3 is 14 amino acids long. The CDR3, as DNA: TGCGCCAGCAGGAGAGCGGGAGGAGCAGAGACCCAGTACTTC. Translated, it gives CASRRAGGAETQYF.

The chain uses TRBV6-1 and TRBJ2-7, with 10 nucleotides matching TRBD1. The junction had 5 bases not matched to a gene; V was cut back by 6 bases and J by 0 bases. CDR1 and CDR2 from the germline V gene are MNHNS and SASEGT. The CDR3 is 15 amino acids. CDR3 nucleotides: TGTGCCAGCAGGGCTGGACAGGGGGTCTCCTACGAGCAGTACTTC. This sequence encodes CASRAGQGVSYEQYF.

The CDR3 DNA is TGCGCCAGCAGCTTGGGAGCTGAGTTCTATGGCTACACCTTC. It yields the protein CASSLGAEFYGYTF. This chain connects TRBV5-1 to TRBJ1-2, with D hard to call. With 0 bases removed from V and 4 bases from J, the gap between germline ends came to 10 bases. The CDR3 runs 14 residues. CDR1 and CDR2 from the germline V gene are SGHRS and YFSETQ. The full variable domain, with the rest looked up from reference TRBV5-1 and TRBJ1-2, is KAGVTQTPRYLIKTRGQQVTLSCSPISGHRSVSWYQQTPGQGLQFLFEYFSETQRNKGNFPGRFSGRQFSNSRSEMNVSTLELGDSALYLCASSLGAEFYGYTFGSGTRLTVV.

This chain links TRBV6-1 with TRBJ2-7; 7 bases match TRBD2. V was pared by 7 bases and J by 1 base, with 10 bases of the junction left unmatched. CDR1 MNHNS and CDR2 SASEGT come from the germline V gene. CDR3 length equals 15 residues. This chain's CDR3 is CASNLGTIGSYEQYF. The CDR3 DNA sequence: TGTGCCAGCAACCTCGGGACTATAGGGTCCTACGAGCAGTACTTC.

The rearrangement uses TRBV18 and TRBJ1-1; 8 bases map to TRBD1. CDR1 and CDR2 from the germline V gene are KGHSH and LQKENI. J lost 0 bases, V lost 3 bases, and 6 bases had no gene match. CDR3 length: 16 residues. CDR3 in DNA: TGTGCCAGCTCACCGAACCGACAGGGGCTGAACACTGAAGCTTTCTTT. It yields the protein CASSPNRQGLNTEAFF.